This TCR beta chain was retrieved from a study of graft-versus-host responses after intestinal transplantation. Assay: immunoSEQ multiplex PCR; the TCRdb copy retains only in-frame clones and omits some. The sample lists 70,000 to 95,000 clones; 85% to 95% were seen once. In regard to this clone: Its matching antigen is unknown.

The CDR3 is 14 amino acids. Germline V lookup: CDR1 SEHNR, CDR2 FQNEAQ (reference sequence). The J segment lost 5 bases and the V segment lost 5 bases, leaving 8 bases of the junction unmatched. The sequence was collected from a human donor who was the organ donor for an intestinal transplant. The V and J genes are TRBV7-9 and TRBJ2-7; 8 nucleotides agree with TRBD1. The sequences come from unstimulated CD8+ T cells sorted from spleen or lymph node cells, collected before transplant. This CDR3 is CASSLLDRVDEQYF. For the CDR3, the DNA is TGTGCCAGCAGCCTACTGGACAGGGTGGACGAGCAGTACTTC. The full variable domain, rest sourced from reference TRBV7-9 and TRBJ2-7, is DTGVSQNPRHKITKRGQNVTFRCDPISEHNRLYWYRQTLGQGPEFLTYFQNEAQLEKSRLLSDRFSAERPKGSFSTLEIQRTEQGDSAMYLCASSLLDRVDEQYFGPGTRLTVT.